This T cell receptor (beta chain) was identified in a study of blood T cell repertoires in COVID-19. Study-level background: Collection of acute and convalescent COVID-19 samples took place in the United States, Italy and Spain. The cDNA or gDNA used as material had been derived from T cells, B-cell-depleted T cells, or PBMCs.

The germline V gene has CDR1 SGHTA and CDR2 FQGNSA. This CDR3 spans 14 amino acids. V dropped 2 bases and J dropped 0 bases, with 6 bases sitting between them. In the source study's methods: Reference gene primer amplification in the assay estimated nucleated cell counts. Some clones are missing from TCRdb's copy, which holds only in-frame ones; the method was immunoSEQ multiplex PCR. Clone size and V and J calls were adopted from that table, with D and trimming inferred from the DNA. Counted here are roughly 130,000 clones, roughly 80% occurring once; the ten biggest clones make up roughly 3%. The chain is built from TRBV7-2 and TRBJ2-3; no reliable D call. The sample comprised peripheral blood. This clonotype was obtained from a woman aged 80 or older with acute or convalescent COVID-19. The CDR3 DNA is TGTGCCAGCAGCTTATCCCCTAGCACAGATACGCAGTATTTT. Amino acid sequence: CASSLSPSTDTQYF. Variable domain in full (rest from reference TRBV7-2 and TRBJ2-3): GAGVSQSPSNKVTEKGKDVELRCDPISGHTALYWYRQSLGQGLEFLIYFQGNSAPDKSGLPSDRFSAERTGGSVSTLTIQRTQQEDSAVYLCASSLSPSTDTQYFGPGTRLTVL.